This T cell receptor beta chain was obtained from a study of read filtering for tumor transcriptome and immune sequencing. Across the whole study: Patients were 16 to 20 male and around 13 female, mean age approximately 70 years, range about 40 to 85. After DNase treatment, RNA was made into whole-transcriptome libraries. TCR-mapped reads were about 4 to 11 million with IR-seq versus 85 to 1273 with RNA-seq.

Study-wide findings and caveats: Correlation between methods rose after single-read clonotypes were removed.

Molecular barcoded adaptors covering alpha/delta and beta/gamma chains were used on roughly 400 ng RNA. TCRdb reprocessed the reads via MiXCR and lists one record per CDR3 protein. The sample holds about 60,000 distinct CDR3 sequences; more than 11% are singletons and the top ten take about 44%. V dropped 4 bases and J dropped 6 bases, with 15 bases sitting between them. The germline gives CDR1 SGHRS, CDR2 YFSETQ. The CDR3 spans 14 residues. At least ten counts were recorded for this clonotype. Its antigen is unidentified. The J gene is TRBJ2-3, the V gene TRBV5-1; D is possibly TRBD2 (6 bases). The source of this sequence is a donor aged 40 or older with multiple myeloma. Sequencing was performed on a population of CD138-negative cells sorted from bone marrow. CDR3 nucleotide sequence: TGCGCCAGCAGCCCGGGACTGCCCGGGGATACGCAGTATTTT. It yields the protein CASSPGLPGDTQYF.